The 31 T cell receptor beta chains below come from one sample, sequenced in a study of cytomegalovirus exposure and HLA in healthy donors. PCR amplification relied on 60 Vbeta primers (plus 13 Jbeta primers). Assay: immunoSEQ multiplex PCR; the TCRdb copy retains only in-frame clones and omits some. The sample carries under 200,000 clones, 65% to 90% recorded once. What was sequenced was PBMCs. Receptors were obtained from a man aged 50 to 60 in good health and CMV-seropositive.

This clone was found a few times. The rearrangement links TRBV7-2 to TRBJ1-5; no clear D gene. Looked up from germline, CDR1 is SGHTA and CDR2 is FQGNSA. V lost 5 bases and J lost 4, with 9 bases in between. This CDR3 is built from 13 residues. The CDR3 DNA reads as TGTGCCAGCAGCCGGGGTCCTAATCAGCCCCAGCATTTT. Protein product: CASSRGPNQPQHF.

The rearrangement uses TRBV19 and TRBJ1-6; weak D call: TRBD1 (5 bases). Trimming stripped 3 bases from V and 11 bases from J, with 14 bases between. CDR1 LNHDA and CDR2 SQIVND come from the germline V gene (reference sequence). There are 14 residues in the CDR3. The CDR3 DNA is TGTGCCAGTAGTATTGGATCAGGGAAGACACCCCTCCACTTT. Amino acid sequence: CASSIGSGKTPLHF.

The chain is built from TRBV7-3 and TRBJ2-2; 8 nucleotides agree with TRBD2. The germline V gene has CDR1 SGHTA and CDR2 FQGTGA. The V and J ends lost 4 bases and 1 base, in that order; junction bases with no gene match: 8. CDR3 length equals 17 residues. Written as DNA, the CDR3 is TGTGCCAGCAGCTCGTCCGGGACTAGAAAGAACACCGGGGAGCTGTTTTTT. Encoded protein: CASSSSGTRKNTGELFF.

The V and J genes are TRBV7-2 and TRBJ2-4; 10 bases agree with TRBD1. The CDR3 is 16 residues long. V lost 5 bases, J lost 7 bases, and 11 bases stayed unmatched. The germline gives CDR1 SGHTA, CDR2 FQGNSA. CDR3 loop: CASSPIGTGEGNIQYF. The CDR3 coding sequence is TGTGCCAGCAGCCCCATCGGGACAGGGGAAGGGAACATTCAGTACTTC. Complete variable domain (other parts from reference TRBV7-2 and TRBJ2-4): GAGVSQSPSNKVTEKGKDVELRCDPISGHTALYWYRQSLGQGLEFLIYFQGNSAPDKSGLPSDRFSAERTGGSVSTLTIQRTQQEDSAVYLCASSPIGTGEGNIQYFGAGTRLSVL.

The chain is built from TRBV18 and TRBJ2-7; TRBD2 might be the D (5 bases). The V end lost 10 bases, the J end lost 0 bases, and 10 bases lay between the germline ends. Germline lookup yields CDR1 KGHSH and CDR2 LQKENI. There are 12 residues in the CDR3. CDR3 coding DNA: TGTGCCACGCGGGCAGACTCCTACGAGCAGTACTTC. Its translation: CATRADSYEQYF.

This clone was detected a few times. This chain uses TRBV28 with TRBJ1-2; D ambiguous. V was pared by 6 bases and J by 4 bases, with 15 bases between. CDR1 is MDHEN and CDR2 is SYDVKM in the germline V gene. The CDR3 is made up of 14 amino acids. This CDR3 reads CASRSSLEGYGYTF. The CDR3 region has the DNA TGTGCCAGCAGGTCCAGTCTGGAGGGCTATGGCTACACCTTC.

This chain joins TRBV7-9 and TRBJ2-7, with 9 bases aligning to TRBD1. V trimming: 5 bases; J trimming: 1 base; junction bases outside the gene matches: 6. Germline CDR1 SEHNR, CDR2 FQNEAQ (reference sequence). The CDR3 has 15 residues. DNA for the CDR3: TGTGCCAGCAGCCCATGGGACAGGGTATCCTACGAGCAGTACTTC. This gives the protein CASSPWDRVSYEQYF. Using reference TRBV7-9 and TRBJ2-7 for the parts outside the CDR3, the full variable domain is DTGVSQNPRHKITKRGQNVTFRCDPISEHNRLYWYRQTLGQGPEFLTYFQNEAQLEKSRLLSDRFSAERPKGSFSTLEIQRTEQGDSAMYLCASSPWDRVSYEQYFGPGTRLTVT.

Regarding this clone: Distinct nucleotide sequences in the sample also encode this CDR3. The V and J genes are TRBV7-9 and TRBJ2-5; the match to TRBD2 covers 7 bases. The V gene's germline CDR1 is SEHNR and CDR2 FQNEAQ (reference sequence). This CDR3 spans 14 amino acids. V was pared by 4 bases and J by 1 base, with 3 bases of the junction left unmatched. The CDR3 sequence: CASSSPGGQETQYF. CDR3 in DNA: TGTGCCAGCAGCTCACCGGGGGGCCAAGAGACCCAGTACTTC. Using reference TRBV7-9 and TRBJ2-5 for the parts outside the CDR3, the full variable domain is DTGVSQNPRHKITKRGQNVTFRCDPISEHNRLYWYRQTLGQGPEFLTYFQNEAQLEKSRLLSDRFSAERPKGSFSTLEIQRTEQGDSAMYLCASSSPGGQETQYFGPGTRLLVL.

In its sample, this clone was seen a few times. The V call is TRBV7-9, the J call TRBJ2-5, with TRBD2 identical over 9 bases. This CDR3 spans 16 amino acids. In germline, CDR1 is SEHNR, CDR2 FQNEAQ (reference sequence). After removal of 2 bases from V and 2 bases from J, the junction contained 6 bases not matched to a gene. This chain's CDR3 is CASSLTAGGYQETQYF. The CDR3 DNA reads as TGTGCCAGCAGCTTAACAGCGGGAGGTTATCAAGAGACCCAGTACTTC.

In nucleotides, the CDR3 is TGTGCCAGCAGTCCCCTAAATGAAGCTTTCTTT. Translated, it gives CASSPLNEAFF. The gene calls are TRBV28 and TRBJ1-1; no reliable D call. The CDR3 loop spans 11 amino acids. V was pared by 5 bases and J by 7 bases, with 8 bases between. In germline, CDR1 is MDHEN, CDR2 SYDVKM.

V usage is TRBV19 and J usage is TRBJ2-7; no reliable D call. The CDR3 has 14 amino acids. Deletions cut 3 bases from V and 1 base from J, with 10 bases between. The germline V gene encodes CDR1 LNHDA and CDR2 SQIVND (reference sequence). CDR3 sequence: CASSISQNSYEQYF. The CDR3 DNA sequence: TGTGCCAGTAGTATCTCCCAGAATTCCTACGAGCAGTACTTC.

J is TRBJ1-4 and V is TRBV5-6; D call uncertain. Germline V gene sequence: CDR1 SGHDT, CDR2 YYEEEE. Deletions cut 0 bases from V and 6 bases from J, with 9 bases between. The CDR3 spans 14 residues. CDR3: CASSLGDSDEKLFF. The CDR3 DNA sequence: TGTGCCAGCAGCTTGGGCGACTCGGATGAAAAACTGTTTTTT. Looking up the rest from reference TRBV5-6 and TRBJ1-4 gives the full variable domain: DAGVTQSPTHLIKTRGQQVTLRCSPKSGHDTVSWYQQALGQGPQFIFQYYEEEERQRGNFPDRFSGHQFPNYSSELNVNALLLGDSALYLCASSLGDSDEKLFFGSGTQLSVL.

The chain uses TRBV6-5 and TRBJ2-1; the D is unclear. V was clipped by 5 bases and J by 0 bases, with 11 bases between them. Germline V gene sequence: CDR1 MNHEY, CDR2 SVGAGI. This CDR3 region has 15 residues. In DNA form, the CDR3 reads TGTGCCAGCAGTCCCACACGGAGCTCCTACAATGAGCAGTTCTTC. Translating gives CASSPTRSSYNEQFF.

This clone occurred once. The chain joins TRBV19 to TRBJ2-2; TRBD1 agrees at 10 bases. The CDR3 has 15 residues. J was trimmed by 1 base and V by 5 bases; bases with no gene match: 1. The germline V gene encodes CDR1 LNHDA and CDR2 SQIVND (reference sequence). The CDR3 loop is CASSRTGGNTGELFF. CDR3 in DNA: TGTGCCAGTAGTCGGACAGGGGGGAACACCGGGGAGCTGTTTTTT. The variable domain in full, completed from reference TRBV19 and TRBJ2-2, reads DGGITQSPKYLFRKEGQNVTLSCEQNLNHDAMYWYRQDPGQGLRLIYYSQIVNDFQKGDIAEGYSVSREKKESFPLTVTSAQKNPTAFYLCASSRTGGNTGELFFGEGSRLTVL.

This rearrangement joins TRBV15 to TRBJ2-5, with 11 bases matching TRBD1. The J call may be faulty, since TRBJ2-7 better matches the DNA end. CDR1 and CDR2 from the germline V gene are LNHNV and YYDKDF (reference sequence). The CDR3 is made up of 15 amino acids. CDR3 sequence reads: CATSRDGQGAYEQYF. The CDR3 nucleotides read TGTGCCACCAGCAGAGATGGACAGGGGGCATACGAGCAGTACTTC.

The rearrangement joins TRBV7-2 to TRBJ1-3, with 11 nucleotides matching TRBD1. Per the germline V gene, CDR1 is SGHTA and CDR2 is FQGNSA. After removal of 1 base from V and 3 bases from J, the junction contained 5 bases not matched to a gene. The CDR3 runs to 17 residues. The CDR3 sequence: CASSLGTGGAYGNTIYF. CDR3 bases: TGTGCCAGCAGCTTAGGGACAGGGGGCGCTTATGGAAACACCATATATTTT.

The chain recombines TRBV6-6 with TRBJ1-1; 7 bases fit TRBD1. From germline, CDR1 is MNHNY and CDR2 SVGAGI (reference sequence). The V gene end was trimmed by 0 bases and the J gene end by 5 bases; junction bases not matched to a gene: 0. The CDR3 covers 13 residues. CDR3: CASSYSGQTEAFF. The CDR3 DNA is TGTGCCAGCAGTTACTCGGGACAGACTGAAGCTTTCTTT.

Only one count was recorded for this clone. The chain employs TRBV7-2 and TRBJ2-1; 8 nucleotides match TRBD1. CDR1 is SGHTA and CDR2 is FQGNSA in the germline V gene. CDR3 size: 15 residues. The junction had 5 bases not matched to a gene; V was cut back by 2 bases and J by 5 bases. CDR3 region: CASSLLGQANNEQFF. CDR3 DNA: TGTGCCAGCAGCTTACTGGGACAGGCCAACAATGAGCAGTTCTTC.

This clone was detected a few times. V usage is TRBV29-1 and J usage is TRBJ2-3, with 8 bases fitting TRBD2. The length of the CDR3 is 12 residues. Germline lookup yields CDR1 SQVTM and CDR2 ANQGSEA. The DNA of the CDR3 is TGCAGTAGCGGGACCGGATTGGATACGCAGTATTTT. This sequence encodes CSSGTGLDTQYF.

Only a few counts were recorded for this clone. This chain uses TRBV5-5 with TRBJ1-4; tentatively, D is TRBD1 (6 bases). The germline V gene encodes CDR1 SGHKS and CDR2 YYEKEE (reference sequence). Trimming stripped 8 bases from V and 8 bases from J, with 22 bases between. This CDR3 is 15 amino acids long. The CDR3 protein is CASSRGAYLQEKLFF. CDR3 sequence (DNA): TGTGCCAGTAGTCGGGGGGCGTATCTGCAGGAAAAACTGTTTTTT.

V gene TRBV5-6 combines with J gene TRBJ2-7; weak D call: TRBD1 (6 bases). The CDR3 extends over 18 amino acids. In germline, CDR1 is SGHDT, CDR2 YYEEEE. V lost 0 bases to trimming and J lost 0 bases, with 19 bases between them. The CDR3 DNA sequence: TGTGCCAGCAGCTTGGGACCGCTAACAGGGATGAGCTCCTACGAGCAGTACTTC. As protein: CASSLGPLTGMSSYEQYF.

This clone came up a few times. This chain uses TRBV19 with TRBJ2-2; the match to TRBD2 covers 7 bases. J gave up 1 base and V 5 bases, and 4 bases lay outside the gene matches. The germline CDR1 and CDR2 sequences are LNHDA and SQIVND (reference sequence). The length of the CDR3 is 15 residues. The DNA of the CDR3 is TGTGCCAGTAGTTATCTAGCGGTGAACACCGGGGAGCTGTTTTTT. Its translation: CASSYLAVNTGELFF.

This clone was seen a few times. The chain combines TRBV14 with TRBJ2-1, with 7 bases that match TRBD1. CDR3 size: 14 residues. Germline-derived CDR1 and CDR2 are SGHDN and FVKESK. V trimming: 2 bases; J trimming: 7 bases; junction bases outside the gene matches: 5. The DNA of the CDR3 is TGTGCCAGCAGCCAATATACAGGGGAAAATGAGCAGTTCTTC. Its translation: CASSQYTGENEQFF.

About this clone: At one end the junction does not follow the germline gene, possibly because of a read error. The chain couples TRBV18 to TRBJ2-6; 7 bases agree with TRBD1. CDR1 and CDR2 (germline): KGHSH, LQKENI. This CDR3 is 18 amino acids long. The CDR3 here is CASSPRRQGEVGANGLTF. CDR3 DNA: TGTGCCAGCTCACCACGTCGACAGGGCGAGGTCGGGGCCAACGGCCTGACTTTC. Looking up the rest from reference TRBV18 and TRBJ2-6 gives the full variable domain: NAGVMQNPRHLVRRRGQEARLRCSPMKGHSHVYWYRQLPEEGLKFMVYLQKENIIDESGMPKERFSAEFPKEGPSILRIQQVVRGDSAAYFCASSPRRQGEVGANGLTFGAGSRLTVL.

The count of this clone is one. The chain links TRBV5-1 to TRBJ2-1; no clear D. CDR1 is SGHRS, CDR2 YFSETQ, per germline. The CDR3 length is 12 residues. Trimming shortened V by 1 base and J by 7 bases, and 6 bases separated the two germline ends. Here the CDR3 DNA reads TGCGCCAGCAGCTTGTTCAGGAATGAGCAGTTCTTC. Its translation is CASSLFRNEQFF.

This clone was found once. CDR3 loop: CASSIAGGGGPYNEQFF. The CDR3 DNA reads TGTGCCAGTAGTATAGCTGGCGGGGGGGGACCGTACAATGAGCAGTTCTTC. The V call is TRBV19, the J call TRBJ2-1, with TRBD2 matching over 9 bases. V was pared by 1 base and J by 4 bases, with 8 bases of the junction left unmatched. The CDR3 loop spans 17 amino acids. CDR1 is LNHDA, CDR2 SQIVND, per germline (reference sequence). Looking up the rest from reference TRBV19 and TRBJ2-1 gives the full variable domain: DGGITQSPKYLFRKEGQNVTLSCEQNLNHDAMYWYRQDPGQGLRLIYYSQIVNDFQKGDIAEGYSVSREKKESFPLTVTSAQKNPTAFYLCASSIAGGGGPYNEQFFGPGTRLTVL.

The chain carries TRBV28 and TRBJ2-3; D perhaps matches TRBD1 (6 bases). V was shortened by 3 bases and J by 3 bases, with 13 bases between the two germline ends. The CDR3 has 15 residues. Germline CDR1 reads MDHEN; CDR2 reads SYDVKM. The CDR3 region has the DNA TGTGCCAGCAGTTTCCCAAGACAGGTAACAGATACGCAGTATTTT. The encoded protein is CASSFPRQVTDTQYF.

CDR3 DNA sequence: TGTGCCAGCAGCCTATTTACAGGTACCTATGGCTACACCTTC. Translation: CASSLFTGTYGYTF. The chain is built from TRBV7-2 and TRBJ1-2, with D possibly TRBD1 on 5 matching bases. CDR1 and CDR2 (germline): SGHTA, FQGNSA. Trimming pared 5 bases from V and 4 bases from J, leaving 14 bases between. The CDR3 is 14 residues long.

The DNA of the CDR3 is TGTGCCAGCAAGACATTTTCTAACCCCTACGAGCAGTACTTC. This translates into CASKTFSNPYEQYF. The V gene is TRBV6-1, the J gene TRBJ2-7, with D unresolved. V was pared by 7 bases and J by 2 bases, with 15 bases between. From germline, CDR1 is MNHNS and CDR2 SASEGT. The CDR3 sequence is 14 residues long.

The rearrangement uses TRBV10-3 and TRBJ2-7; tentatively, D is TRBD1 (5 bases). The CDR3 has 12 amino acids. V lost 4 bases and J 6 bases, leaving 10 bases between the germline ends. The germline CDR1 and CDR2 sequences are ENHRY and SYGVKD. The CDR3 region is CAISVEGVEQYF. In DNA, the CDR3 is TGTGCCATCAGTGTGGAAGGGGTCGAGCAGTACTTC.

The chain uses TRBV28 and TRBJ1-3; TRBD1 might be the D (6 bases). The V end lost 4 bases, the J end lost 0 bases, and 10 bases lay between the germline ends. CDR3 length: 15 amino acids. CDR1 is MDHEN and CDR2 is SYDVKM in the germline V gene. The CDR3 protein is CASSSDRASGNTIYF. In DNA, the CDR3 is TGTGCCAGCAGTTCGGACAGAGCCTCTGGAAACACCATATATTTT.